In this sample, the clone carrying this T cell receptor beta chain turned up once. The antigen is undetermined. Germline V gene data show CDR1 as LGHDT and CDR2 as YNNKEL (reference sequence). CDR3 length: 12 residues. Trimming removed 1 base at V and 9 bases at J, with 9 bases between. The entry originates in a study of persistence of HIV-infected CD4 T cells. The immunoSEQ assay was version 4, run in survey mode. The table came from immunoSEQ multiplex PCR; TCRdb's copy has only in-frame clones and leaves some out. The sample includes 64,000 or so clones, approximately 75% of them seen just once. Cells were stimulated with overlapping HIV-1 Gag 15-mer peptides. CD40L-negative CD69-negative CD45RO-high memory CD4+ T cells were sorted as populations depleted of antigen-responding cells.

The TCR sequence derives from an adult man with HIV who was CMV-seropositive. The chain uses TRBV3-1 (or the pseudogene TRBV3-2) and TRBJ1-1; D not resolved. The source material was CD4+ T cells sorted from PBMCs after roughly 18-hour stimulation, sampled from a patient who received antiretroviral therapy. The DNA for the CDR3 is TGTGCCAGCAGCCAAGGATGGCGCCAAGCTTTCTTT. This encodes CASSQGWRQAFF.